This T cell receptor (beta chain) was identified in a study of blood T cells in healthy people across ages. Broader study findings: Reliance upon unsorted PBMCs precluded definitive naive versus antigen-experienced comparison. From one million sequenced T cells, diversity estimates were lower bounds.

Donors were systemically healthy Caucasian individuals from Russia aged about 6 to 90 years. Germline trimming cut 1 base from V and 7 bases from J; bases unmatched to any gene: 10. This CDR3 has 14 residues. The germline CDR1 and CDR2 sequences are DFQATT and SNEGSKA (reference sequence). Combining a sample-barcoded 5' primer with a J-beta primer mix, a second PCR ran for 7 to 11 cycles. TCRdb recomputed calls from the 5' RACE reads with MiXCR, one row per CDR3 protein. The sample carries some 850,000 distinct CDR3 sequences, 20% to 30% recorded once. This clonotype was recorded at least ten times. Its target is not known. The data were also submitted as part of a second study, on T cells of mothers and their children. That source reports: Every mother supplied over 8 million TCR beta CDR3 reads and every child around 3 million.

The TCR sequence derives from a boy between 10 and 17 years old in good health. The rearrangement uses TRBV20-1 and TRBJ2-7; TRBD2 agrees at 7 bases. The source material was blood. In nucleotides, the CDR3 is TGCAGTGCTAGAGTCAAGCGGGGCTATGGGGAGCAGTACTTC. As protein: CSARVKRGYGEQYF.